This entry is about one T cell receptor (beta chain). Produced via immunoSEQ multiplex PCR; TCRdb's table is partial and in-frame only. The sample includes fewer than 35,000 clones, about 87% seen only once; the top ten take 5.4%. This CDR3 spans 15 amino acids. The V gene lost 1 base and the J gene lost 2 bases, with 11 bases spanning the gap. Germline lookup yields CDR1 MGHRA and CDR2 YSYEKL. This specimen belongs to a study of regulatory and conventional T cells in RAG deficiency. These sequences were also reported in another study, on regulatory T cells. As reported in that work: The primer mix had 52 TRBV and 13 TRBJ primers.

This chain joins TRBV4-1 and TRBJ1-1, with D unclear. This receptor was identified in a human donor in good health. The sequenced material came from CD8+ T cells sorted from blood. CDR3 in amino acids: CASSQGVGSNTEAFF. As DNA, the CDR3 is TGCGCCAGCAGCCAAGGGGTGGGCTCAAACACTGAAGCTTTCTTT.